This T cell receptor beta chain was found in a study of blood T cell repertoires in COVID-19. Background on the study: Both acute and convalescent COVID-19 samples were obtained from the United States, Italy and Spain. PBMCs, B-cell-depleted T cells, or T cells were the source of the cDNA or gDNA that made up the material.

This clone was observed a single time. In the study's own analysis: Quantification of nucleated cells was approximated via reference gene primer amplification. TCRdb's table, derived via immunoSEQ multiplex PCR, lists solely in-frame clones and lacks some. The V and J calls and the clone size are those of that table, but D and trimming were determined from the DNA. The profile shows approximately 200,000 clones, 88% of them singletons. The V gene lost 3 bases and the J gene lost 8 bases, with 17 bases spanning the gap. CDR3 size: 15 residues. Germline CDR1 reads MRHNA; CDR2 reads SNTAGT. The J gene is TRBJ2-1, the V gene TRBV6-4, with D possibly TRBD2 on 6 matching bases. The sequence was collected from a man in his sixties or seventies with acute or convalescent COVID-19. The material sequenced was peripheral blood. CDR3 coding DNA: TGTGCCAGCAGTGAGAGAGGGGAGAGGAGGGATGAGCAGTTCTTC. Amino acid sequence: CASSERGERRDEQFF.